These 4 T cell receptor beta chains were all obtained from the same sample, sequenced in a study of CD8 T cells in ankylosing spondylitis. TCRdb re-called the 5' RACE reads through MiXCR, storing one row per CDR3 protein. The repertoire holds under 200,000 distinct CDR3 sequences, with approximately 10% as singletons. The sample taken for sequencing was blood, either unsorted or a sorted T cell fraction (not recorded which). The receptor source for this set is a male donor with ankylosing spondylitis or in good health (not recorded which).

This clonotype was picked up a small number of times. V gene TRBV4-2 combines with J gene TRBJ2-7; D may be TRBD2 (6 bases). This CDR3 is 13 amino acids long. Trimming shortened V by 2 bases and J by 5 bases, and 10 bases separated the two germline ends. The V gene's germline CDR1 is LGHNA and CDR2 YNFKEQ. The CDR3 here is CASSQNRLDEQYF. The CDR3 coding sequence is TGTGCCAGCAGCCAAAACCGACTAGACGAGCAGTACTTC.

This chain joins TRBV12-3 or TRBV12-4 and TRBJ2-1, with 8 bases aligning to TRBD2. The length of the CDR3 is 15 residues. J lost 9 bases, V lost 5 bases, and 12 bases had no gene match. CDR3 loop: CASSPKTGGPGEQFF. The CDR3 nucleotides read TGTGCCAGCAGTCCTAAAACGGGGGGGCCTGGTGAGCAGTTCTTC.

V usage is TRBV24-1 and J usage is TRBJ2-7; 8 nucleotides line up with TRBD1. The CDR3 covers 16 residues. The germline gives CDR1 KGHDR, CDR2 SFDVKD. After removal of 1 base from V and 0 bases from J, the junction contained 4 bases not matched to a gene. The CDR3 protein is CATSDLGDRSSYEQYF. For the CDR3, the DNA is TGTGCCACCAGTGATTTAGGGGACAGGAGCTCCTACGAGCAGTACTTC.

V usage is TRBV7-8 and J usage is TRBJ2-4; the D is unclear. In germline, CDR1 is SGHVS, CDR2 FQNEAQ. V shed 4 bases and J shed 0 bases, with 16 bases lying between them. The CDR3 has 17 residues. In DNA, the CDR3 is TGTGCCAGCAGCTCCCGGCAAGAAAAGTTAGCCAAAAACATTCAGTACTTC. Its protein is CASSSRQEKLAKNIQYF.